This TCR beta chain is drawn from a study of shared clonotypes between healthy human individuals (dated by TCRdb to 2020 to 2022). Broadly, across the study: Three men and a couple of women, aged 18 to 49 years, made up the cohort. To increase sequencing depth and limit assay-specific biases, TCR repertoire library preparation and sequencing were carried out by different laboratories using diverse techniques. Leukapheresis yielded between about 0.85 and 10 billion PBMCs per donor. For each donor, CD4 naive and CD4 memory were each run on three plates, CD8 naive on two plates, and CD8 memory on one plate. To estimate repertoire size and how much clonotypes are shared between individuals, the study performed deep sequencing of blood TCR repertoires from roughly five healthy adults. Study-level results and caveats: Even with the large sequencing depth, rarefaction of the sorted-subset datasets indicated that sequencing was incomplete. Only blood was sampled, and tissue TCR repertoires likely differ from those in blood. Naive subsets generally had larger estimated clonotype richness than memory subsets. Based on pairwise subsampling, the degree of clonotype sharing among donors was expected to be affected by sequencing depth. Because the study included a small number of donors, the genetic and exposure-history diversity represented was limited. Higher generation probabilities were observed for clonotypes shared by all four sorted-subset donors than for non-shared clonotypes. Around 5.4% of naive CD4, roughly 3.6% of naive CD8, roughly 2.5% of memory CD4, and 0.35% to 0.4% of memory CD8 clonotypes were shared across a few donors.

This clone occurred a few times. No antigen is known for it. No base quality information exists; no much larger clone differs at one position. The donors were healthy, HIV-negative adults with no recently reported acute infections or vaccinations. Every donor was a Caucasian adult residing in Nashville, Tennessee, USA. Magnetic negative selection was used to enrich CD4+ T cells, after which naive cells were positively selected on CD45RA and the negative fraction became the memory subset. Blood was obtained by leukapheresis, after which PBMCs were separated by Ficoll-Histopaque density gradient centrifugation and cryopreserved in liquid nitrogen vapor phase. Analytical flow cytometry was used to check the purity and quantity of every magnetically sorted T cell population. Genomic DNA was isolated from each sorted fraction and quantified by UV absorbance on a Nanodrop 2000c. Using the deep immunoSEQ assay, TCR CDR3 regions were amplified from genomic DNA by multiplex PCR. For each cell subset, the extracted genomic DNA was distributed evenly across all wells of several immunoSEQ 96-well plates, and each plate served as one replicate. For sorted subsets, each replicate PCR was loaded with about 0.2 ug genomic DNA, equivalent to some 27,000 T cell genomes. The purified libraries were quantified using a Qubit 3.0 fluorometer, sized with a Bioanalyzer 2100, and then quantified again using the KAPA Library Quantification kit. A separate single-read 150-cycle Illumina NextSeq 550 flow cell was used to sequence each immunoSEQ 96-well plate. The paper's data handling went like this. Because the immunoSEQ output held only junctional sequences and lacked quality scores, the filtering could not match the filtering applied to full-length reads. To assign V/J genes and CDR3, sequences were annotated using PyIR, a Python wrapper for IgBLAST v1.9, with IMGT germline references. Any read was removed if the V/J assignment was weak (E-value above 1e-6), the CDR3 was missing, or the read contained stop codons, out-of-frame junctions, or ambiguous translated residues. V3J clonotypes were defined as sequences sharing the same inferred V gene, J gene, and CDR3 amino acid sequence. To compute the percentage overlap between repertoires, the number of shared unique clonotypes was divided by the size of the smaller repertoire. Richness of each repertoire was evaluated using RTK rarefaction, the Chao1 estimator, and Recon v2.1 estimates of unobserved clonotypes. Generation probabilities were computed with OLGA for all TCRbeta clonotypes obtained by the gDNA method from four donors. TCRdb re-hosts the immuneACCESS table, in-frame sequences only. Its copies lack some clones; in the studies checked, an unresolved V gene accounts for under half of them, and the cause for the rest is not known. From that table come the V and J calls and clone size; the DNA was used to work out D and trimming. The sample data list 1,100,000 or so clones, and around 78% of these were observed just once. The ten largest clonotypes hold approximately 0.52% of the sample.

V loses 1 base of germline sequence and J loses 0 bases, and the interval between the two ends is 19 bases. CDR3 length: 18 amino acids, cysteine to phenylalanine. The kept DNA is CDR3 alone, 54 bases in frame from the first base. Taken from the germline V gene, the CDR1 and CDR2 loops are SGHDN and FVKESK. Here the chain combines TRBV14 and TRBJ2-7, with TRBD1 as a weak D call on 6 bases. This clonotype originated in a man younger than 35 in good health. Some clones in this sample may be carry-over from other donors' samples. The sample taken for sequencing was memory CD4+ T cells from PBMCs. Interpreted using the paper, the cell subset or site label stands for: CD45RA-negative fraction. The DNA sequence follows: TGTGCCAGCAGCCAAGTATCTCTTAGGACAGTGAACTCCTACGAGCAGTACTTC. It translates to CASSQVSLRTVNSYEQYF.